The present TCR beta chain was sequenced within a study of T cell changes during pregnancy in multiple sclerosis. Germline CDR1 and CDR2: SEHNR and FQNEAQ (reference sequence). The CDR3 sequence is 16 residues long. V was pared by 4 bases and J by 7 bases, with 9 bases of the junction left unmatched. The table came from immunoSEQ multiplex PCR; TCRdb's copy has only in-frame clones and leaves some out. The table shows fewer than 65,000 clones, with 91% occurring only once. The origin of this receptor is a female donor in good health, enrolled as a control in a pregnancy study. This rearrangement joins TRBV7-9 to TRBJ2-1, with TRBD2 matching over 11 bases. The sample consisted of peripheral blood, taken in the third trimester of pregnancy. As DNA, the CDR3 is TGTGCCAGCAGCTCGCCGGGACTAGCGGTAATTAATGAGCAGTTCTTC. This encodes CASSSPGLAVINEQFF.